This TCR beta chain was captured by sequencing in a study of CDR3 diversity in severe acne. Germline V gene lookup returns CDR1 LGHNA and CDR2 YSLEER. CDR3 length: 15 amino acids. V lost 0 bases to trimming and J lost 2 bases; unmatched junction nucleotides: 4. MiXCR was run by TCRdb on the PCR reads, yielding one entry per CDR3 protein. Of some 90,000 distinct CDR3 sequences detected, around 54% appear once; the ten largest clones hold 11%. This clonotype was counted a few times. Input material: blood. The clonotype was recovered from a male donor with severe acne vulgaris. The V call is TRBV4-3, the J call TRBJ2-7; 7 bases match TRBD2. CDR3 sequence: CASSQDTSGAYEQYF. The CDR3 bases are TGCGCCAGCAGCCAAGATACCAGCGGGGCCTACGAGCAGTACTTC.